This T cell receptor (beta chain) was identified during a study of T cell responses to AZD1222 COVID-19 vaccine. Germline lookup yields CDR1 LGHNA and CDR2 YNFKEQ. V gave up 0 bases and J gave up 0 bases; unmatched junction bases: 2. The CDR3 consists of 16 residues. Whole-study results and caveats: The span of vaccine-associated CD4 TCRs extended across spike, with dominance at 160-218 and 743-854. Once two AZD1222 doses were given, Spike-specific TCR breadth and depth went up. The donor group comprised mostly white British people and more females; the analysis possibly underestimated clonal diversity.

A note on this clone: Its matching antigen is unknown.

Generated by immunoSEQ multiplex PCR, the TCRdb table keeps only in-frame clones and is missing some. Of around 140,000 clones in the sample, around 90% were seen once. The chain links TRBV4-2 to TRBJ1-5, with 7 bases aligning to TRBD1. This receptor was identified in an adult in good health. The material was peripheral blood, obtained on day 0 of AZD1222 vaccination. The CDR3 DNA reads TGTGCCAGCAGCCAAGAGGGGACAGTTAGCAATCAGCCCCAGCATTTT. As protein: CASSQEGTVSNQPQHF.